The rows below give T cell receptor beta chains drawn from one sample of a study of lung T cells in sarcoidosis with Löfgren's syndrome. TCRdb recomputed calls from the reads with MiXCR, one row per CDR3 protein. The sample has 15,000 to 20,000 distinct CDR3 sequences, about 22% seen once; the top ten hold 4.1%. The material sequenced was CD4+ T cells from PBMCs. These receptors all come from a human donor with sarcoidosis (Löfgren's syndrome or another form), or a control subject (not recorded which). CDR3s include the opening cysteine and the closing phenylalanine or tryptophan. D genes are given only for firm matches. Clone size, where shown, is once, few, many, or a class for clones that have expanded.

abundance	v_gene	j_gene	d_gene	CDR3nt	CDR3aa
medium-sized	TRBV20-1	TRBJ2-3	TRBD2	TGCAGTGCCCGGACCCTAGCGGGAGGGGGGACAGATACGCAGTATTTT	CSARTLAGGGTDTQYF
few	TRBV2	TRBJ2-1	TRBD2	TGTGCCAGCAGTTGGACTAGCGGGATCCCCAATGAGCAGTTCTTC	CASSWTSGIPNEQFF
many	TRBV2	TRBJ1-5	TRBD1	TGTGCCAGCATCCAGGACAGGGGTCGCAATCAGCCCCAGCATTTT	CASIQDRGRNQPQHF
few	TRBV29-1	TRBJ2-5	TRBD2	TGCAGCGTTGAAGAGGGGGTGGGAGGGGAGACCCAGTACTTC	CSVEEGVGGETQYF
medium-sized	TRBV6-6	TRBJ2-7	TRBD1	TGTGCCAGCAGTTACCCGGACAGGAGGGAGCAGTACTTC	CASSYPDRREQYF
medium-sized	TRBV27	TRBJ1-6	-	TGTGCCAGCAGCCAACGATATAATTCACCCCTCCACTTT	CASSQRYNSPLHF
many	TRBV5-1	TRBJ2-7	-	TGCGCCAGCAGCCGAGACTACGAGCAGTACTTC	CASSRDYEQYF
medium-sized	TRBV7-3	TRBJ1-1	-	TGTGCCAGCAGGCAATCGACTAGCACTGAAGCTTTCTTT	CASRQSTSTEAFF
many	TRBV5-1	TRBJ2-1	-	TGCGCCAGCAGCCTAGCCGCGGGATTTGGGGAGCAGTTCTTC	CASSLAAGFGEQFF
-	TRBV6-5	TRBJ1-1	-	TGTGCCGGCAGTGCAAACCACCACACTGAAGCTTTCTTT	CAGSANHHTEAFF
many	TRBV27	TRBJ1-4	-	TGTGCCAGCAGTAAACAGCTAAATGAAAAACTGTTTTTT	CASSKQLNEKLFF
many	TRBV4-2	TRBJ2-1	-	TGTGCCAGCAGCCAAGCAGGCGGCAACTCCCCCTCCTACAATGAGCAGTTCTTC	CASSQAGGNSPSYNEQFF
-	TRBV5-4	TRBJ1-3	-	TGTGCCAGCAGCTTGGGCGGGACCTCTGGAAACGCCATATATTTT	CASSLGGTSGNAIYF
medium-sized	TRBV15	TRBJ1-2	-	TGTGCCACCAGCAGAGAACCGGGACATCCATCTCTGAGTGGTGGCTACACCTTC	CATSREPGHPSLSGGYTF
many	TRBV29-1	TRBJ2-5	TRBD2	TGCAGCGTGGTAACGGGGGGGCGAGAGACCCAGTACTTC	CSVVTGGRETQYF
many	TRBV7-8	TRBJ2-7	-	TGTGCCAGCAGCCGGAGTAGGGGTTACGAGCAGTACTTC	CASSRSRGYEQYF
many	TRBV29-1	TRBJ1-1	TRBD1	TGCAGCGGTATGACAGGGTTTGGCACTGAAGCTTTCTTT	CSGMTGFGTEAFF
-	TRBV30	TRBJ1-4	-	TGTGCCTGGGTTGATCCGGGACAAACAACTAATGAAAAACTGTTTTTT	CAWVDPGQTTNEKLFF
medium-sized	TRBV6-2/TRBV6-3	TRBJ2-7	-	TGTGCCAGCAGTTACAGGGGACCCCTCTACGAGCAGTACTTC	CASSYRGPLYEQYF
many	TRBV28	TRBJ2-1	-	TGTGCCAGCAGTTTGTCTGAGCAGTTCTTC	CASSLSEQFF
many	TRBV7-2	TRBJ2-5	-	TGTGCCAGCAGCTATGACTACTACCAAGAGACCCAGTACTTC	CASSYDYYQETQYF
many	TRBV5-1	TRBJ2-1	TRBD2	TGCGCCAGCAGTCCGGGACTAGCGGGGGGGCCGGAGTTGGGTGAGCAGTTCTTC	CASSPGLAGGPELGEQFF
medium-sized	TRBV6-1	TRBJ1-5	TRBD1	TGTGCCAGCAGGCCGCCCGGGACAGGGCATCAGCCCCAGCATTTT	CASRPPGTGHQPQHF
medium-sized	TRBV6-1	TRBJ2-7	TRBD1	TGTGCCAGCAGTAAACAGGGGTACGAGCAGTACTTC	CASSKQGYEQYF
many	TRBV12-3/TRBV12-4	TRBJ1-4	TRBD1	TGTGCCAGCAGACCCAGGGGGTGGGCTAATGAAAAACTGTTTTTT	CASRPRGWANEKLFF
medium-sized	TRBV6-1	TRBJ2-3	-	TGTGCCAGCAACCCCCGGGCGGTCGACACAGATACGCAGTATTTT	CASNPRAVDTDTQYF
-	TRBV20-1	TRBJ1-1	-	TGCAGTGCTAGAGGCCCCTCGCGGTCGGCGGAGGACACTGAAGCTTTCTTT	CSARGPSRSAEDTEAFF
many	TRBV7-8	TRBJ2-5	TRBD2	TGTGCCAGCAGCTTAGGACGTCGACTAGCGGGAGAGGGAGAGACCCAGTACTTC	CASSLGRRLAGEGETQYF
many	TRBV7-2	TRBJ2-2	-	TGTGCCAGCAGCTCCGGGGCTCGGGTGCACCCTCGAGACACCGGGGAGCTGTTTTTT	CASSSGARVHPRDTGELFF
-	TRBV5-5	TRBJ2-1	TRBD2	TGTGCCAGCAGCTTGTTTGGCGGGAGTTTTATCAATGAGCAGTTCTTC	CASSLFGGSFINEQFF
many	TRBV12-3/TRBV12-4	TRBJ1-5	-	TGTGCCAGCAGTTTCTACCGGGAAAATCAGCCCCGGCATTTT	CASSFYRENQPRHF
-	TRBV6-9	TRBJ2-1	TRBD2	TGTGCCAGCAGTTCCGCGGGGCCAGCGGGAAGCAATGAGCAGTTCTTC	CASSSAGPAGSNEQFF
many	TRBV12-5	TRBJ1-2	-	TGTGCTAGTGGTTTGGATCAGGGCCTCTATGGCTACACCTTC	CASGLDQGLYGYTF
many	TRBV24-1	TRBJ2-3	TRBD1	TGTGCCACCAGTGATCTAGGACAGGGGGCCACAGATACGCAGTATTTT	CATSDLGQGATDTQYF
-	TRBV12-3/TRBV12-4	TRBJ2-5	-	TGTGCCAGCAGTGTCCAAGGGACCCAGTACTTC	CASSVQGTQYF
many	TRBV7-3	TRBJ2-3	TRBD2	TGTGCCAGCAGCCTTACTAGCGGGGGTGGCACAGATACGCAGTATTTT	CASSLTSGGGTDTQYF